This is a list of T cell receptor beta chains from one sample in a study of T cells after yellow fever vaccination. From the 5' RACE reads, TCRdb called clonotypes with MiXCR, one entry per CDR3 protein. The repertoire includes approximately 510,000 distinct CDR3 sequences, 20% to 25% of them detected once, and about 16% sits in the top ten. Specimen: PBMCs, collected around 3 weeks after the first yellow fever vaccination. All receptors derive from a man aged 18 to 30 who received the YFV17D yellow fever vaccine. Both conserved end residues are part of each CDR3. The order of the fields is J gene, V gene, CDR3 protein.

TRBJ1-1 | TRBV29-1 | CSVDQEEELTGTENTEAFF
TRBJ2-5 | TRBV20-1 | CSASPGGPWETQYF
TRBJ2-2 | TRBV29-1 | CSVVDRGANTGELFF
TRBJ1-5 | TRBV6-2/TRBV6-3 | CATKDGRNQPQHF
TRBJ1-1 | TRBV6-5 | CASSYSSLAASTTAFF
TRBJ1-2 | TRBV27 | CASRTGGFSGYTF
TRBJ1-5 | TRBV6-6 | CASSSQANQPQHF
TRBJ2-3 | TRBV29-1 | CSATGDRGTDTQYF
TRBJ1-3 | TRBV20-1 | CSAGTGVSGNTIYF
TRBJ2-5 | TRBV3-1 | CASSDGRTGRETQYF
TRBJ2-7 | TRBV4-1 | CASSSGQGSGEQYF
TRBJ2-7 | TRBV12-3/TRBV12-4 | CASLRADTYEQYF
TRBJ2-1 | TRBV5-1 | CASSLVVTVNEQFF
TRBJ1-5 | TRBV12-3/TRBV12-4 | CASSFGVREQPQHF
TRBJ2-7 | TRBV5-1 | CASSLQGADEQYF
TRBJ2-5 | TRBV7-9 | CASRFGIDKETQYF
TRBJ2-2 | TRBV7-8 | CASSSQGSNTGELFF
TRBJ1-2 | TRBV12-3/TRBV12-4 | CASSPARAYYGYTF
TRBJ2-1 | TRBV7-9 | CASSQDREHEQFF
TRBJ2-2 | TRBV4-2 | CASSHQSANTGELFF
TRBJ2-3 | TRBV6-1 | CASSQGQDTDTQYF
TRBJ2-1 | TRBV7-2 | CASVQGSSWWDEQFF
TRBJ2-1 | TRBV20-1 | CSAPREYEQFF
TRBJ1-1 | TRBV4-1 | CASSQVGGEAFF
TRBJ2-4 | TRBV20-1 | CSARERGPKNIQYF
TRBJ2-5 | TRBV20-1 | CSAYEPGTGETQYF
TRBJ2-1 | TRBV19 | CASRLHPRTGVDEQFF
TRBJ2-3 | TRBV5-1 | CASSSGQDSRADTQYF
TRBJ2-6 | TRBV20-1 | CSAWGQFRSGANVLTF
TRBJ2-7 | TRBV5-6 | CASSRPDSRLSYEQYF
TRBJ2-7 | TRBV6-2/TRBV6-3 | CASTPTGRYEQYF
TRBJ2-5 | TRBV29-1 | CSAGGGRTQYF